Described below is a single T cell receptor (beta chain) sequence and its context. As handled by the study authors: Amplification of reference gene primers provided the estimated nucleated cell counts. Measured with immunoSEQ multiplex PCR; TCRdb has only the in-frame clones, and not every one. That table is the source of V, J and clone size, and D and trimming were worked out from the DNA. The sample lists approximately 260,000 clones, 82% seen once, with over 10% in the top ten. This sample was included in a study of blood T cell repertoires in COVID-19. Study-level background: The origin of the acute and convalescent COVID-19 samples was the United States, Italy and Spain. From T cells, B-cell-depleted T cells, or PBMCs came the material, which was cDNA or gDNA.

Germline CDR1 and CDR2: SGHRS and YFSETQ. The CDR3 length is 15 residues. V lost 6 bases to trimming and J lost 6 bases; unmatched junction nucleotides: 11. Sequencing was done on a sample of peripheral blood. The clonotype was recovered from a woman aged 55-69 years with active or convalescent COVID-19. This chain links TRBV5-1 with TRBJ2-2, with TRBD1 identical over 7 bases. CDR3 in amino acids: CASNSGQSGPGELFF. The CDR3 DNA is TGCGCCAGCAACTCGGGACAGTCGGGGCCCGGGGAGCTGTTTTTT.